A single sample is the source of the 17 T cell receptor beta chains below, sequenced in a study of naive and memory T cell subsets. Regarding the study as a whole: A few larger clonotypes appeared in naive repertoires, especially CD8, possibly memory cells re-expressing CD45RA.

An equimolar mix of two oligonucleotides served as the beta constant-region primer for TRBC1 and TRBC2. Ligated cDNA was amplified by four rounds of PCR with nested alpha and beta constant-region primers and SP2. Each CDR3 protein gets one entry after TCRdb re-called the UMI-ligation and nested PCR reads with MiXCR. Of 98,000 or so distinct CDR3 sequences listed, around 11% were seen once; the top ten hold 0.12% to 0.15%. No cognate antigen is known for these TCRs. Sequencing was done on a sample of naive CD4+ T cells from blood. These receptors all come from a human donor in good health.

The chain joins TRBV5-8 to TRBJ2-3; D perhaps matches TRBD1 (5 bases). V dropped 3 bases and J dropped 4 bases, with 24 bases sitting between them. CDR3 length: 18 amino acids. Germline CDR1 SGHTS, CDR2 YDEGEE. The chain's CDR3 is CASSSGYARVGSADTQYF. Written as DNA, the CDR3 is TGTGCCAGCAGCTCAGGGTACGCACGGGTAGGAAGTGCAGATACGCAGTATTTT.

This clonotype was recorded at least ten times. This sequence joins TRBV20-1 and TRBJ2-2, with D uncertain. There are 14 residues in the CDR3. V was pared by 3 bases and J by 1 base, with 9 bases between. Germline V gene lookup returns CDR1 DFQATT and CDR2 SNEGSKA (reference sequence). The CDR3 is CSARPRRNTGELFF. The CDR3 nucleotides are TGCAGTGCTAGGCCCAGGAGGAACACCGGGGAGCTGTTTTTT.

This clonotype was observed many times. The chain employs TRBV28 and TRBJ2-7, with D possibly being TRBD1 (6 bases). Trimming stripped 7 bases from V and 2 bases from J, with 18 bases between. The CDR3 totals 15 residues. In germline, CDR1 is MDHEN, CDR2 SYDVKM. CDR3 coding DNA: TGTGCCAGCAACAAACAGGGCACAACCGCCTACGAGCAGTACTTC. Translating gives CASNKQGTTAYEQYF.

The genes are TRBV12-3 or TRBV12-4 and TRBJ1-5, with D tentatively TRBD1 (5 bases). The CDR3 loop spans 14 amino acids. The V end was cut by 5 bases, the J end by 7 bases, with 15 bases between. The CDR3 nucleotides read TGTGCCAGCAGTGCCTGGGGCGCGAGGCAGCCCCAGCATTTT. This translates into CASSAWGARQPQHF.

This clonotype appeared a few times. This rearrangement joins TRBV7-9 to TRBJ1-5, with D hard to call. Germline V gives CDR1 SEHNR, CDR2 FQNEAQ (reference sequence). The CDR3 has 14 amino acids. V was shortened by 3 bases and J by 0 bases, with 6 bases between the two germline ends. The DNA for the CDR3 is TGTGCCAGCAGCTTCGGATTTAGCAATCAGCCCCAGCATTTT. Protein product: CASSFGFSNQPQHF.

The V and J genes are TRBV6-2 or TRBV6-3 and TRBJ2-5; a weak D match, TRBD1 (7 bases). Germline V lookup: CDR1 MNHEY, CDR2 SVGEGT. This CDR3 spans 17 amino acids. Trimming took 5 bases from V and 4 from J, leaving 23 bases between them. The CDR3 DNA reads as TGTGCCAGCAGTGCCGCCCAAGGGGGCCTGACTAGAGAGACCCAGTACTTC. It encodes CASSAAQGGLTRETQYF.

This clonotype turned up a few times. CDR3 protein: CSASDRTVRGTQYF. CDR3 DNA sequence: TGCAGTGCAAGCGATAGGACAGTCAGGGGGACCCAGTACTTC. J is TRBJ2-5 and V is TRBV20-1, with TRBD1 as a possible D gene (6 bases). The CDR3 runs 14 residues. The germline gives CDR1 DFQATT, CDR2 SNEGSKA (reference sequence). V lost 6 bases, J lost 7 bases, and 21 bases lay in between.

This clonotype has only a few counts. The chain couples TRBV20-1 to TRBJ2-3, with 10 nucleotides matching TRBD2. Germline V gene data show CDR1 as DFQATT and CDR2 as SNEGSKA (reference sequence). The CDR3 is 16 residues long. V was pared by 3 bases and J by 3 bases, with 9 bases of the junction left unmatched. The CDR3 reads CSARPSGRSLTDTQYF. For the CDR3, the DNA is TGCAGTGCTAGGCCTAGCGGGAGAAGCTTGACAGATACGCAGTATTTT.

This clonotype was seen only a few times. This chain uses TRBV2 with TRBJ2-3; D is perhaps TRBD1 or TRBD2 (5 bases each). Germline CDR1 and CDR2: SNHLY and FYNNEI. Trimming took off 7 bases at V and 2 bases at J, with 10 bases between the two ends. The CDR3 covers 13 residues. In DNA form, the CDR3 reads TGTGCCAGCACGGGGCTTATCACAGATACGCAGTATTTT. This encodes CASTGLITDTQYF.

In this sample, this clonotype turned up many times. This chain links TRBV25-1 with TRBJ2-1; TRBD2 matches at 11 bases. The J segment lost 6 bases and the V segment lost 6 bases, leaving 7 bases of the junction unmatched. CDR1 is MGHDK and CDR2 is SYGVNS in the germline V gene. The CDR3 runs 15 residues. The CDR3 sequence: CASRFSGRGINEQFF. The CDR3 nucleotides are TGTGCCAGCAGATTTAGCGGGAGGGGCATCAATGAGCAGTTCTTC.

This clonotype came up many times. The chain couples TRBV7-9 to TRBJ2-2, with TRBD1 matching over 8 bases. Looked up from germline, CDR1 is SEHNR and CDR2 is FQNEAQ (reference sequence). This CDR3 has 15 residues. J gave up 1 base and V 6 bases, and 4 bases lay outside the gene matches. The CDR3 reads CASRTGTGNTGELFF. The DNA of the CDR3 is TGTGCCAGCAGGACCGGGACAGGGAACACCGGGGAGCTGTTTTTT.

This clonotype has more than one count but fewer than ten. The rearrangement joins TRBV10-3 to TRBJ2-7; a weak D match, TRBD2 (6 bases). The CDR3 covers 14 residues. The germline V gene encodes CDR1 ENHRY and CDR2 SYGVKD. Trimming stripped 2 bases from V and 5 bases from J, with 13 bases between. The CDR3 spells CAISERKTGDEQYF. The CDR3 DNA reads TGTGCCATCAGTGAGCGCAAAACGGGGGACGAGCAGTACTTC.

This chain connects TRBV11-2 to TRBJ2-3; D is undetermined. The CDR3 covers 13 residues. Trimming stripped 1 base from V and 4 bases from J, with 6 bases between. Germline values: CDR1 SGHAT, CDR2 FQNNGV. The CDR3 DNA sequence: TGTGCCAGCAGCTTAGGGGCGGCAGATACGCAGTATTTT. Protein product: CASSLGAADTQYF.

This clonotype was detected only a few times. The chain has TRBV20-1 and TRBJ2-3; no definite D call. This CDR3 region has 12 residues. CDR1 is DFQATT, CDR2 SNEGSKA, per germline (reference sequence). The V end was cut by 6 bases, the J end by 3 bases, with 10 bases between. In DNA form, the CDR3 reads TGCAGTGCCGACTCGCCTACAGATACGCAGTATTTT. Its protein is CSADSPTDTQYF.

CDR3 coding DNA: TGCAGTGCTGACAGGGGTTATAATCAGCCCCAGCATTTT. Translation gives CSADRGYNQPQHF. This chain uses TRBV20-1 with TRBJ1-5, with 8 positions matching TRBD1. V lost 5 bases and J lost 4; bases outside the gene matches: 4. The germline V gene encodes CDR1 DFQATT and CDR2 SNEGSKA (reference sequence). There are 13 residues in the CDR3.

The genes are TRBV28 and TRBJ2-2, with a tentative D call TRBD1 (6 bases). The V gene's germline CDR1 is MDHEN and CDR2 SYDVKM. V was trimmed by 8 bases and J by 5 bases, leaving 15 bases between them. There are 14 residues in the CDR3. CDR3 DNA: TGTGCCAGCTTTGACAGGCGTAGGACCGGGGAGCTGTTTTTT. Translation gives CASFDRRRTGELFF. The entire variable domain, with the rest obtained from reference TRBV28 and TRBJ2-2, is as follows: DVKVTQSSRYLVKRTGEKVFLECVQDMDHENMFWYRQDPGLGLRLIYFSYDVKMKEKGDIPEGYSVSREKKERFSLILESASTNQTSMYLCASFDRRRTGELFFGEGSRLTVL.

In its sample, this clonotype was seen a few times. The V and J genes are TRBV20-1 and TRBJ2-1, with 16 bases identical to TRBD2. V trimming: 3 bases; J trimming: 10 bases; junction bases outside the gene matches: 9. The CDR3 covers 16 residues. Germline V gene data show CDR1 as DFQATT and CDR2 as SNEGSKA (reference sequence). As DNA, the CDR3 is TGCAGTGCTAGGTCAGAACCGGGACTAGCGGGAGGGGAGCAGTTCTTC. Amino acids: CSARSEPGLAGGEQFF.